These 21 T cell receptor beta chains were all obtained from the same sample, sequenced in a study of beta chain features in type 1 diabetes. Expressed TCRB transcripts were sequenced because the entire RNA isolate underwent reverse transcription. Assay used: immunoSEQ multiplex PCR; TCRdb lists only in-frame clones, some missing. The sample comprises about 900,000 clones, about a sixth of which are singletons, and about 0.02% rests with the top ten. The specimen was naive CD4+ T cells from blood. The receptors originated from a young woman in good health.

The chain couples TRBV6-5 to TRBJ1-4, with D maybe TRBD1 (6 bases). From germline, CDR1 is MNHEY and CDR2 SVGAGI. V was pared by 5 bases and J by 7 bases, with 11 bases between. This CDR3 contains 13 residues. Here the CDR3 reads CASSRTVGEKLFF. The CDR3 nucleotides are TGTGCCAGCAGTCGGACAGTTGGTGAAAAACTGTTTTTT.

The table lists this clone with a few counts. The chain carries TRBV18 and TRBJ2-7; D is ambiguous. CDR1 KGHSH and CDR2 LQKENI come from the germline V gene. Trimming cost V 4 bases and J 3 bases, with 13 bases left between them. This CDR3 spans 14 amino acids. The CDR3 here is CASSRQGRYYEQYF. Here the CDR3 DNA reads TGTGCCAGCTCACGCCAAGGTCGGTACTACGAGCAGTACTTC.

This clone came up a few times. The rearrangement joins TRBV4-2 to TRBJ2-1, with 11 bases aligning to TRBD2. V was pared by 4 bases and J by 4 bases, with 9 bases of the junction left unmatched. Germline lookup yields CDR1 LGHNA and CDR2 YNFKEQ. The CDR3 is 17 residues long. The CDR3 sequence is CASSPAVLAGEYNEQFF. CDR3 DNA: TGTGCCAGCAGCCCCGCAGTACTAGCGGGGGAATACAATGAGCAGTTCTTC.

The genes are TRBV28 and TRBJ2-2; 7 bases are a match to TRBD2. The CDR3 consists of 17 residues. CDR1 is MDHEN and CDR2 is SYDVKM in the germline V gene. V lost 3 bases and J lost 3; bases outside the gene matches: 10. The CDR3 nucleotides are TGTGCCAGCAGTTTCCCCACCGGGACTACTTACACCGGGGAGCTGTTTTTT. This sequence encodes CASSFPTGTTYTGELFF.

Note on this clone: Sequence at one end of the junction differs from germline and may be a read error. The chain is built from TRBV7-7 and TRBJ1-4, with TRBD1 matching 7 bases. CDR1 is SSHAT, CDR2 FNYEAQ, per germline (reference sequence). The CDR3 extends over 15 amino acids. CDR3 DNA sequence: TGTGCTAGCAGCTTAGGGGGACAGCCTAATGAAAAACTGTTTTTT. Translating gives CASSLGGQPNEKLFF.

The genes are TRBV7-2 and TRBJ2-7; 9 bases are a match to TRBD2. Unmatched junction bases numbered 9, after V lost 7 bases and J lost 5 bases. The CDR3 loop spans 14 amino acids. CDR1 and CDR2 (germline): SGHTA, FQGNSA. Written as DNA, the CDR3 is TGTGCCAGCAATAGGGCGGGAGGGCCGGACGAGCAGTACTTC. Translating gives CASNRAGGPDEQYF.

This chain links TRBV7-8 with TRBJ2-1; tentatively, D is TRBD1 (7 bases). Germline CDR1 reads SGHVS; CDR2 reads FQNEAQ. With 3 bases removed from V and 14 bases from J, the gap between germline ends came to 17 bases. The CDR3 totals 13 residues. The CDR3 protein is CASSLAADREEFF. CDR3 in DNA: TGTGCCAGCAGCTTGGCCGCTGACAGGGAGGAGTTCTTC.

This chain uses TRBV7-9 with TRBJ1-1; TRBD1 aligns across 7 bases. V lost 4 bases to trimming and J lost 3 bases; unmatched junction nucleotides: 8. CDR1 SEHNR and CDR2 FQNEAQ come from the germline V gene (reference sequence). The CDR3 runs 15 residues. In DNA form, the CDR3 reads TGTGCCAGCAGCTCGTCGACAGGGTGGGACACTGAAGCTTTCTTT. Translated: CASSSSTGWDTEAFF.

The gene calls are TRBV5-6 and TRBJ1-1; 7 bases are shared with TRBD1. Per germline, CDR1 SGHDT and CDR2 YYEEEE. CDR3 size: 14 residues. V shed 3 bases and J 5 bases; nucleotides not matched to a gene: 7. Here the CDR3 reads CASSSPTGRTEAFF. CDR3 coding DNA: TGTGCCAGCAGCTCCCCGACAGGGAGAACTGAAGCTTTCTTT.

This chain joins TRBV6-6 and TRBJ2-5; tentatively, D is TRBD2 (5 bases). Trimming removed 0 bases from V and 5 bases from J, with 13 bases in between. This CDR3 comprises 15 residues. Germline V gene sequence: CDR1 MNHNY, CDR2 SVGAGI (reference sequence). The CDR3 loop is CASSYSDFGWETQYF. CDR3 coding DNA: TGTGCCAGCAGTTACTCGGACTTTGGGTGGGAGACCCAGTACTTC.

Of note for this clone: At the DNA level, this CDR3 is encoded by other sequences in the same sample as well. The J gene is TRBJ1-5, the V gene TRBV18; D unresolved. Per germline, CDR1 KGHSH and CDR2 LQKENI. V was cut by 3 bases and J by 5 bases, with 8 bases left in between. The CDR3 spans 13 residues. The CDR3 bases are TGTGCCAGCTCACCGGGGAGAGATCAGCCCCAGCATTTT. Translated: CASSPGRDQPQHF.

This clone turned up a few times. The chain joins TRBV5-6 to TRBJ2-2; tentative D call: TRBD2 (5 bases). The germline V gene has CDR1 SGHDT and CDR2 YYEEEE. Trimming stripped 0 bases from V and 1 base from J, with 7 bases between. The CDR3 has 15 amino acids. The CDR3 sequence is CASSLASLNTGELFF. As DNA, the CDR3 is TGTGCCAGCAGCTTGGCTAGCCTGAACACCGGGGAGCTGTTTTTT. The full variable domain, rest sourced from reference TRBV5-6 and TRBJ2-2, is DAGVTQSPTHLIKTRGQQVTLRCSPKSGHDTVSWYQQALGQGPQFIFQYYEEEERQRGNFPDRFSGHQFPNYSSELNVNALLLGDSALYLCASSLASLNTGELFFGEGSRLTVL.

This chain joins TRBV7-2 and TRBJ1-5, with TRBD1 matching over 7 bases. This CDR3 contains 13 residues. The V segment lost 6 bases and the J segment 5 bases; nucleotides outside the gene matches: 4. Germline CDR1 and CDR2: SGHTA and FQGNSA. CDR3 bases: TGTGCCAGCAGTAGGGGGCTCTATCAGCCCCAGCATTTT. It yields the protein CASSRGLYQPQHF.

The sample holds a few counts of this clone. This rearrangement joins TRBV5-6 to TRBJ2-7; TRBD2 is a possible D gene (6 bases). This CDR3 has 15 amino acids. The germline V and J ends were trimmed by 1 base and 2 bases, with 13 bases remaining between them. The V gene's germline CDR1 is SGHDT and CDR2 YYEEEE. This chain's CDR3 is CASSLTSHGAYEQYF. The CDR3 coding sequence is TGTGCCAGCAGCTTGACTAGCCACGGAGCCTACGAGCAGTACTTC.

V and J are TRBV19 and TRBJ2-2; no clear D gene. Germline V gene data show CDR1 as LNHDA and CDR2 as SQIVND (reference sequence). The CDR3 has 13 amino acids. Trimming pared 3 bases from V and 5 bases from J, leaving 7 bases between. As DNA, the CDR3 is TGTGCCAGTAGTATTGGGCGAACCGGGGAGCTGTTTTTT. It translates to CASSIGRTGELFF.

This chain uses TRBV4-3 with TRBJ2-4; 8 bases are shared with TRBD2. V was pared by 4 bases and J by 0 bases, with 8 bases of the junction left unmatched. CDR1 and CDR2 (germline): LGHNA, YSLEER. CDR3 size: 17 residues. CDR3 protein: CASSPGLDPLAKNIQYF. The CDR3 DNA follows: TGCGCCAGCAGCCCGGGACTAGACCCTTTAGCCAAAAACATTCAGTACTTC.

This CDR3 is CASRNLAGGTYNEQFF. The DNA of the CDR3 is TGTGCCAGCAGGAACCTAGCGGGAGGGACCTACAATGAGCAGTTCTTC. The J gene is TRBJ2-1, the V gene TRBV27, with 12 nucleotides matching TRBD2. Germline assignment: CDR1 MNHEY and CDR2 SMNVEV (reference sequence). With 6 bases clipped from V and 2 bases from J, the junction kept 5 bases outside the gene matches. CDR3 size: 16 residues.

This chain connects TRBV5-6 to TRBJ2-7; 7 positions agree with TRBD1. Germline CDR1 reads SGHDT; CDR2 reads YYEEEE. This CDR3 has 14 residues. Trimming cost V 1 base and J 8 bases; bases outside gene matches: 9. The CDR3: CASSLRGQWSKQYF. The CDR3 nucleotides read TGTGCCAGCAGCTTGAGGGGGCAATGGTCGAAGCAGTACTTC.

A few counts support this clone. The chain carries TRBV2 and TRBJ2-3; 8 bases align to TRBD1. The CDR3 consists of 16 residues. Looked up from germline, CDR1 is SNHLY and CDR2 is FYNNEI. The J segment lost 0 bases and the V segment lost 4 bases, leaving 6 bases of the junction unmatched. CDR3: CASSGIRDRSTDTQYF. CDR3 nucleotides: TGTGCCAGCAGTGGTATCCGGGACAGGAGCACAGATACGCAGTATTTT.

V gene TRBV14 combines with J gene TRBJ2-3; possible D gene TRBD1, 6 bases. V was trimmed by 1 base and J by 2 bases, leaving 10 bases between them. The CDR3 runs 15 residues. The germline V gene has CDR1 SGHDN and CDR2 FVKESK. CDR3 sequence: CASSQADRLTDTQYF. CDR3 in DNA: TGTGCCAGCAGCCAAGCGGACAGACTCACAGATACGCAGTATTTT.

This chain links TRBV25-1 with TRBJ1-5, with no clear D. This CDR3 is built from 13 residues. In germline, CDR1 is MGHDK, CDR2 SYGVNS. V dropped 3 bases and J dropped 4 bases, with 7 bases sitting between them. CDR3: CASSDTENQPQHF. Here the CDR3 DNA reads TGTGCCAGCAGTGATACAGAAAATCAGCCCCAGCATTTT.